A single sample gave rise to the 8 T cell receptor beta chains below, sequenced in a study of immune evolution from preneoplasia to lung adenocarcinoma. Sequencing was performed with immunoSEQ multiplex PCR; in TCRdb, only in-frame clones are kept and a portion is missing. Among 6,000 to 8,000 clones listed, over 80% were seen once. The sample comprised FFPE lung adenocarcinoma in situ tissue. All receptors come from an older donor with lung adenocarcinoma.

V gene TRBV7-6 combines with J gene TRBJ2-5; no reliable D call. Germline V gives CDR1 SGHVS, CDR2 FNYEAQ. This CDR3 is built from 14 residues. V was pared by 4 bases and J by 0 bases, with 9 bases between. The CDR3 protein is CASSWDLYQETQYF. For the CDR3, the DNA is TGTGCCAGCAGCTGGGATTTGTACCAAGAGACCCAGTACTTC.

This clone was counted once. This sequence joins TRBV5-1 and TRBJ2-7; 8 bases are shared with TRBD1. The CDR3 runs 14 residues. V was pared by 4 bases and J by 1 base, with 4 bases of the junction left unmatched. From germline, CDR1 is SGHRS and CDR2 YFSETQ. The CDR3 spells CASSHRTGSYEQYF. The CDR3 bases are TGCGCCAGCAGCCACAGGACAGGGTCCTACGAGCAGTACTTC.

This chain links TRBV7-2 with TRBJ1-1, with unresolved D. Trimming pared 0 bases from V and 8 bases from J, leaving 10 bases between. The germline V gene has CDR1 SGHTA and CDR2 FQGNSA. The CDR3 totals 13 residues. The CDR3 loop is CASSLARDPEAFF. CDR3 sequence (DNA): TGTGCCAGCAGCTTAGCCCGAGACCCCGAAGCTTTCTTT. Full variable domain (outside the CDR3, taken from reference TRBV7-2 and TRBJ1-1): GAGVSQSPSNKVTEKGKDVELRCDPISGHTALYWYRQSLGQGLEFLIYFQGNSAPDKSGLPSDRFSAERTGGSVSTLTIQRTQQEDSAVYLCASSLARDPEAFFGQGTRLTVV.

The J gene is TRBJ2-3, the V gene TRBV30, with 8 bases fitting TRBD1. The germline CDR1 and CDR2 sequences are GTSNPN and SVGIG (reference sequence). This CDR3 spans 13 amino acids. The V and J ends lost 3 bases and 1 base, in that order; junction bases with no gene match: 0. Here the CDR3 reads CAWRTGGTDTQYF. In DNA form, the CDR3 reads TGTGCCTGGAGGACAGGGGGCACAGATACGCAGTATTTT.

The chain carries TRBV15 and TRBJ2-7, with TRBD2 as a possible D gene (5 bases). Germline assignment: CDR1 LNHNV and CDR2 YYDKDF (reference sequence). The germline V and J ends were trimmed by 0 bases and 6 bases, with 9 bases remaining between them. This CDR3 contains 13 residues. The CDR3 is CATSRDFRGEQYF. The CDR3 DNA sequence: TGTGCCACCAGCAGAGATTTTCGGGGCGAGCAGTACTTC. Full variable domain (remainder filled in from reference TRBV15 and TRBJ2-7): DAMVIQNPRYQVTQFGKPVTLSCSQTLNHNVMYWYQQKSSQAPKLLFHYYDKDFNNEADTPDNFQSRRPNTSFCFLDIRSPGLGDTAMYLCATSRDFRGEQYFGPGTRLTVT.

The chain employs TRBV9 and TRBJ2-3, with 9 bases fitting TRBD2. This CDR3 comprises 16 residues. Germline CDR1 SGDLS, CDR2 YYNGEE. V trimming: 0 bases; J trimming: 3 bases; junction bases outside the gene matches: 5. The CDR3 here is CASSVGAGGPTDTQYF. The CDR3 DNA reads as TGTGCCAGCAGCGTAGGGGCGGGAGGGCCAACAGATACGCAGTATTTT. Using reference TRBV9 and TRBJ2-3 for the parts outside the CDR3, the full variable domain is DSGVTQTPKHLITATGQRVTLRCSPRSGDLSVYWYQQSLDQGLQFLIQYYNGEERAKGNILERFSAQQFPDLHSELNLSSLELGDSALYFCASSVGAGGPTDTQYFGPGTRLTVL.

V usage is TRBV5-1 and J usage is TRBJ2-3; the D is unclear. The CDR3 is 13 amino acids. Looked up from germline, CDR1 is SGHRS and CDR2 is YFSETQ. The ends were cut back, 4 bases at V and 1 base at J, with 7 bases in the middle. The CDR3: CASSGGGTDTQYF. The CDR3 region has the DNA TGCGCCAGCAGCGGTGGTGGCACAGATACGCAGTATTTT.

The DNA for the CDR3 is TGTGCCAGCTCACCACCGGCAGGGACTTATGGCTACACCTTC. This gives the protein CASSPPAGTYGYTF. The rearrangement joins TRBV18 to TRBJ1-2; a weak D match, TRBD1 (5 bases). V lost 0 bases and J lost 5, with 10 bases in between. The V gene's germline CDR1 is KGHSH and CDR2 LQKENI. The CDR3 loop spans 14 amino acids.